This T cell receptor (beta chain) emerged from a study of shared clonotypes between healthy human individuals. Study results and limitations: An expected dependence of interdonor clonotype sharing on sequencing depth was noted. Estimated clonotype richness was generally higher in naive than memory subsets.

TCRdb keeps only in-frame clones here, not all; method: immunoSEQ multiplex PCR. The data show approximately 1,500,000 clones, 95% to 99% seen once. Comments on this clone: Antigen specificity is unknown.

CD4+ cell separation produced CD45RA+ naive and CD45RA-negative memory subsets. Germline CDR1 is KGHSH and CDR2 is LQKENI. The CDR3 spans 15 residues. The V segment lost 1 base and the J segment 5 bases; nucleotides outside the gene matches: 4. The chain employs TRBV18 and TRBJ1-4; TRBD1 agrees at 7 bases. The sequencing sample was made of naive CD4+ T cells sorted from blood. Subset denoted: CD45RA+ positively selected. The sequence came from a man aged 25 to 40 in good health. CDR3 nucleotides: TGTGCCAGCTCACCACAGGGGGCCTTAAATGAAAAACTGTTTTTT. Translating gives CASSPQGALNEKLFF.